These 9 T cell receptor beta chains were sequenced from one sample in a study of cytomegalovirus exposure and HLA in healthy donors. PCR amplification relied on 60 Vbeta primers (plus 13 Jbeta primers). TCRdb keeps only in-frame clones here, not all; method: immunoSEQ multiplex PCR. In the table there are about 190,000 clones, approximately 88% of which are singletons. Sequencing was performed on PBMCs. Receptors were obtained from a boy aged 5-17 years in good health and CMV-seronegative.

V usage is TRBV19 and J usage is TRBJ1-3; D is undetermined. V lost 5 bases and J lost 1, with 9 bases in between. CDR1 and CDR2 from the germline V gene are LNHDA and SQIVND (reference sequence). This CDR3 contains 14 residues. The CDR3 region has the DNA TGTGCCAGTAGTCTTCAGATTTCTGGAAACACCATATATTTT. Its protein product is CASSLQISGNTIYF. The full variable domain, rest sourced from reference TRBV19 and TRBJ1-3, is DGGITQSPKYLFRKEGQNVTLSCEQNLNHDAMYWYRQDPGQGLRLIYYSQIVNDFQKGDIAEGYSVSREKKESFPLTVTSAQKNPTAFYLCASSLQISGNTIYFGEGSWLTVV.

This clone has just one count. CDR3 nucleotide sequence: TGTGCCTGGAACCGGGGGAACACTGAAGCTTTCTTT. Residues: CAWNRGNTEAFF. The chain carries TRBV30 and TRBJ1-1; D not resolved. Germline CDR1 is GTSNPN and CDR2 is SVGIG (reference sequence). Trimming took 4 bases from V and 1 from J, leaving 7 bases between them. This CDR3 contains 12 residues. The variable domain in full, with the rest retrieved from reference TRBV30 and TRBJ1-1, is SQTIHQWPATLVQPVGSPLSLECTVEGTSNPNLYWYRQAAGRGLQLLFYSVGIGQISSEVPQNLSASRPQDRQFILSSKKLLLSDSGFYLCAWNRGNTEAFFGQGTRLTVV.

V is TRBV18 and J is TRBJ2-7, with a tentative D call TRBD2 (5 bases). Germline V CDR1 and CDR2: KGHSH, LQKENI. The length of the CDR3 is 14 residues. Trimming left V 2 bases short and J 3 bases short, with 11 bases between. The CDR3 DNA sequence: TGTGCCAGCTCACCAACTAGTGGATTCTACGAGCAGTACTTC. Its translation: CASSPTSGFYEQYF.

The CDR3 loop reads CASSQRQGLATNEKLFF. The CDR3 bases are TGCGCCAGCAGCCAAAGACAGGGGCTTGCAACTAATGAAAAACTGTTTTTT. The gene calls are TRBV4-1 and TRBJ1-4; 8 nucleotides agree with TRBD1. The trim removed 2 bases at V and 0 bases at J, leaving 5 bases unmatched. Germline V gives CDR1 MGHRA, CDR2 YSYEKL. The CDR3 contains 17 residues.

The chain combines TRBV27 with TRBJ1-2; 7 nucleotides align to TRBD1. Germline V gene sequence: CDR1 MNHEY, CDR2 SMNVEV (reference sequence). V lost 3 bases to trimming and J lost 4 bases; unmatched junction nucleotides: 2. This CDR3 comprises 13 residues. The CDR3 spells CASSFRDSYGYTF. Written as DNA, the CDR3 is TGTGCCAGCAGTTTCCGGGACAGCTATGGCTACACCTTC.

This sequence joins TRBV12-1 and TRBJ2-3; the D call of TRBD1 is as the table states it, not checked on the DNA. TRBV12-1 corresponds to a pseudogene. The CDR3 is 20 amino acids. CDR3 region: CASSFGPSGARQTSTDTQYF. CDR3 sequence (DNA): TGTGCCAGCAGCTTTGGTCCAAGTGGGGCGAGACAGACTAGCACAGATACGCAGTATTTT.

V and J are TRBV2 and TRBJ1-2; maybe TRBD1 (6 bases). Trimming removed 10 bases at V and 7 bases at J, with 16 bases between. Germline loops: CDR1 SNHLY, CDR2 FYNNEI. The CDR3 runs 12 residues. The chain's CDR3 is CATPQGSFGYTF. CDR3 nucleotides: TGTGCCACCCCCCAGGGGTCTTTTGGCTACACCTTC.

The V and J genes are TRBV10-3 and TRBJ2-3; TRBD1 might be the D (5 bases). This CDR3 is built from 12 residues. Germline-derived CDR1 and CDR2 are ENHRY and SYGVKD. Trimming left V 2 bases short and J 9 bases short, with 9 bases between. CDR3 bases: TGTGCCATCAGTGAGGGGGCGCCCACGCAGTATTTT. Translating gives CAISEGAPTQYF.

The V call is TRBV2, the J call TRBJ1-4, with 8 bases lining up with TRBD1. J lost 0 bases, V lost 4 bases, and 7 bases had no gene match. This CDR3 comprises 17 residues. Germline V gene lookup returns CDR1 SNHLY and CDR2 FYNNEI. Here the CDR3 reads CASSGGQGAATNEKLFF. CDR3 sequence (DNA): TGTGCCAGCAGTGGTGGACAGGGAGCAGCAACTAATGAAAAACTGTTTTTT.